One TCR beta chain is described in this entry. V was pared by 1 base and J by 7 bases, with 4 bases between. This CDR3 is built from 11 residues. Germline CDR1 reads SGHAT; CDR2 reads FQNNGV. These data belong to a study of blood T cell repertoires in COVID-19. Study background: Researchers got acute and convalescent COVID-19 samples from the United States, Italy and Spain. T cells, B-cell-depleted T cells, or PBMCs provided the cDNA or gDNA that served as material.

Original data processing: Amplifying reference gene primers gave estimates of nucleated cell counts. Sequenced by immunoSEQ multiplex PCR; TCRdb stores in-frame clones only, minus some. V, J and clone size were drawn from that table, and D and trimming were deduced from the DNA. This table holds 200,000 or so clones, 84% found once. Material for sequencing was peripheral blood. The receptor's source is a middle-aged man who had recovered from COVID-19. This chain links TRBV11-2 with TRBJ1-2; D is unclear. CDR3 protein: CASSLVAGYTF. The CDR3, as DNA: TGTGCCAGCAGCTTAGTAGCTGGCTACACCTTC.